The present entry profiles one T cell receptor beta chain with its context. This specimen comes from a study of blood T cell repertoires in COVID-19. As for the study in general: Acute-phase and convalescent COVID-19 samples originated in the United States, Italy and Spain. T cells, B-cell-depleted T cells, or PBMCs provided the cDNA or gDNA that served as material.

From germline, CDR1 is MNHEY and CDR2 SVGAGI. V was pared by 6 bases and J by 5 bases, with 16 bases between. CDR3 length: 15 residues. As processed by the authors: Amplifying reference gene primers gave estimates of nucleated cell counts. The table came from immunoSEQ multiplex PCR; TCRdb's copy has only in-frame clones and leaves some out. That table supplies the V and J calls and clone size; D and trimming were determined from the DNA. The sample has about 87,000 clones; around 87% are singletons. This clonotype was obtained from a human donor with acute or convalescent COVID-19. The donor label of this sample is uncertain. The chain carries TRBV6-5 and TRBJ2-2; the D gene is possibly TRBD2 (6 bases). What was sequenced was peripheral blood. CDR3 bases: TGTGCCAGCAGGCAGAGAATGGAGGGGACCGGGGAGCTGTTTTTT. This codes for CASRQRMEGTGELFF.